The present T cell receptor (beta chain) was sequenced within a study of cytomegalovirus exposure and HLA in healthy donors. CDR3 size: 13 residues. The junction had 8 bases not matched to a gene; V was cut back by 9 bases and J by 6 bases. Germline V gives CDR1 SNHLY, CDR2 FYNNEI. The study ran its PCR with 60 Vbeta and 13 Jbeta primers. The repertoire was sequenced with immunoSEQ multiplex PCR; TCRdb's copy has only in-frame clones and lacks some. The table records 100,000 to 150,000 clones, 83% of them present only once. The chain couples TRBV2 to TRBJ2-1; 7 nucleotides align to TRBD1. This TCR derives from a woman aged 40 to 50 in good health and CMV-seropositive. The sample taken for sequencing was PBMCs. The chain's CDR3 is CARRVRGRNEQFF. CDR3 nucleotides: TGTGCCAGAAGGGTGAGGGGGCGCAATGAGCAGTTCTTC.